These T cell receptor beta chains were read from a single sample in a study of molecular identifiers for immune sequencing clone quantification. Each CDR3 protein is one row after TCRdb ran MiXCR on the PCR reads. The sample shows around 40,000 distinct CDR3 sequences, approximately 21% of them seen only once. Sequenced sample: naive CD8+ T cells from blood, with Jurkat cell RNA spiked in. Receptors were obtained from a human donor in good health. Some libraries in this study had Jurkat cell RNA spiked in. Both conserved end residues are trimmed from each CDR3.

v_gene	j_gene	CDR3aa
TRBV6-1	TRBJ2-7	ASNQGRTSSYEQY
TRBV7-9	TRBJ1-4	ASSFWDLRDEKLF
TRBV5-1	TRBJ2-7	ASGLAFGAYYEQY
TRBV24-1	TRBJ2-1	ATSDSKGLAHWDNEQF
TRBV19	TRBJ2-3	ASSIFSLNTDTQY
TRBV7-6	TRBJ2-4	ASSQGGLAKNIQY
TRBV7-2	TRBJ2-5	ASSLDSNQETQY
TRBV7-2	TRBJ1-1	ASSLDLTGRSEAF
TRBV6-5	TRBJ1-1	ASSYGPGQNTEAF
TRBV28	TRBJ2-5	ASSFPRTGGKETQY
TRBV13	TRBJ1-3	ASSFGASGNTIY